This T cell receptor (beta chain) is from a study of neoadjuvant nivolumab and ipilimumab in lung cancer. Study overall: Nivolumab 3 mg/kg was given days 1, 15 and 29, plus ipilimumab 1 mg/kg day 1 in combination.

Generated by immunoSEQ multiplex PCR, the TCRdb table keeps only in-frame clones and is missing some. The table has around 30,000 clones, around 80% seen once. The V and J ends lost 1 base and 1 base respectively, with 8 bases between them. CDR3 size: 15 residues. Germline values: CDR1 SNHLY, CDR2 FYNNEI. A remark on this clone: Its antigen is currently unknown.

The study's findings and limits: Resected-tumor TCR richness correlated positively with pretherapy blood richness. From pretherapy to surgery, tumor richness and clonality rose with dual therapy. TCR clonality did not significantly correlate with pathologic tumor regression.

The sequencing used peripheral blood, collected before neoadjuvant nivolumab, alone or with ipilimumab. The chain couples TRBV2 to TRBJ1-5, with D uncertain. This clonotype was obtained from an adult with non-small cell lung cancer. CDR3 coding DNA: TGTGCCAGCAGTGAAGGTCGCAGAAGCAATCAGCCCCAGCATTTT. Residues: CASSEGRRSNQPQHF.